This TCR beta chain was sequenced for a study of CD8 T cells in Susac syndrome (dated by TCRdb to about 2019). Concerning the study at large: Of the Susac syndrome patients who were sequenced, eight were in clinical remission while roughly six had clinically active disease. At blood withdrawal, Susac syndrome patients were either therapy-naive, taking corticosteroids (in some cases with IVIg as well), or taking IVIg alone. Repertoire sequencing was used to test whether CD8+ T cell activation and differentiation in Susac syndrome was antigen driven. CD8+ T cell repertoire clonality was compared between about a dozen healthy donors, approximately 14 Susac syndrome patients and approximately 15 multiple sclerosis patients. What the work shows at the level of the full study, not this receptor alone: Clonal expansion was seen in Susac syndrome CD8+ repertoires, peaking in CD8+ TEMRA cells and being greater in clinically active patients than in remitting ones. The number of individuals in the TCR sequencing and HLA analysis was recognized as being relatively small. Under 20 and five Susac-specific public clones were found in the total CD8+ and CD8+ TEMRA repertoires, respectively.

Comments on this clonotype: Its antigen remains unidentified. Nothing much larger sits one base from this clone, and base qualities are not available.

Peripheral blood CD8+ and CD4+ T cells from healthy donors, Susac syndrome patients and multiple sclerosis patients were profiled by high-throughput TCR beta sequencing. Recently defined diagnostic criteria for definite or probable disease were met by the Susac syndrome patients. Bulk CD8+ and CD4+ T cells were purified magnetically by negative isolation, whereas CD8+ TEMRA cells were enriched by FACS. Blood was drawn into EDTA tubes, processed within 24 hours, and PBMCs were isolated by density gradient centrifugation. PBMCs intended for TCR sequencing were cryopreserved in liquid nitrogen and were subsequently thawed in a 37 degrees C water bath. Purity of sorted or isolated CD4+, CD8+ and CD8+ TEMRA cells was at least 90%. The junction shows trimming of 1 base on V and 5 bases on J, plus 17 bases between the germline ends. The germline V gene (reference sequence) supplies CDR1 DFQATT and CDR2 SNEGSKA. Spanning cysteine to phenylalanine, the CDR3 consists of 15 amino acids. Of all the DNA, just the CDR3 is kept, 45 bases in frame from base 1.

RNA was extracted with the RNeasy kit and 0.5 to 1 ug was reverse transcribed using random hexamers. The immunoSEQ multiplex PCR assay, which covers 54 Vbeta and 13 Jbeta segments, was used to amplify TCR beta CDR3 regions. PCR amplification bias was corrected by using a synthetic template baseline for primer optimization and computational correction. Processing in the source paper ran as follows. Reads were annotated to V, D and J genes per IMGT and analyzed with immunoSEQ Analyzer, keeping only productive sequences. Clonality was calculated as one minus the Shannon entropy normalized by log2 of the number of productive unique sequences. For each patient and control, public and private clones were evaluated within the 100 most prevalent clones. A clone was defined as Susac-specific if it was absent from the healthy and MS cohorts, from 950 to 1,300 published viral clones and from other ImmuneACCESS disease sequences. TCRdb reprocessed the public reads (quality trimming at Q25 with fastp, clone calling with MiXCR) and kept in-frame beta chains. One record per CDR3 amino acid sequence lists the most common genes and DNA. What appears here as the V and J calls and clone size reflects TCRdb's work, not the paper's. The sample has roughly 89,000 distinct CDR3 sequences on record, roughly 96% of them singletons. Of the sample, around 0.41% falls within the top ten clones.

The V gene is TRBV20-1 and the J gene is TRBJ2-5; the D gene could be either TRBD1 or TRBD2, each agreeing at 5 bases. The receptor comes from a human donor with Susac syndrome. Sequencing was performed on CD8+ T cells from PBMCs. CDR3 reads: CSARVRDRATETQYF. The DNA is TGCAGTGCTAGAGTCCGGGACCGGGCAACGGAGACCCAGTACTTC.